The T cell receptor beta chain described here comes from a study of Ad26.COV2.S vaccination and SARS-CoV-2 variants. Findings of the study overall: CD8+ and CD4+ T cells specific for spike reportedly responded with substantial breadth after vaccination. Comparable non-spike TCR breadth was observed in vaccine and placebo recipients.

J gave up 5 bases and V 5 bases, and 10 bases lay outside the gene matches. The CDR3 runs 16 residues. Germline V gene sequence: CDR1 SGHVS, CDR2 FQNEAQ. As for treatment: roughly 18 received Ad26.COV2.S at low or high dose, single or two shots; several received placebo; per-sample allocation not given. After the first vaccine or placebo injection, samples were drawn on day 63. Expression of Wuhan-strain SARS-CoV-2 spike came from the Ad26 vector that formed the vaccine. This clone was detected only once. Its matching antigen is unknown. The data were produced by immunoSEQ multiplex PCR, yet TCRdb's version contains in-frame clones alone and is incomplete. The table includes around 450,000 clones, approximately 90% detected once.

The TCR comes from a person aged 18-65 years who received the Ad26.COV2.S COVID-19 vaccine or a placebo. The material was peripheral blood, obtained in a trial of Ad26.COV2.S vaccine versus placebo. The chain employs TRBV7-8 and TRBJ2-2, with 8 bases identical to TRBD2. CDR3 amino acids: CASSPPQGTRTGELFF. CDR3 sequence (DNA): TGTGCCAGCAGCCCCCCCCAGGGGACTAGGACCGGGGAGCTGTTTTTT.